This T cell receptor beta chain was found in a study of early T cells in non-severe SARS-CoV-2 infection. TCRdb reprocessed the 5' RACE reads with MiXCR, giving one entry per CDR3 protein. The sample comprises some 87,000 distinct CDR3 sequences, around 15% of which are singletons, and 1.4% rests with the top ten. This clonotype was counted many times. V was pared by 6 bases and J by 10 bases, with 18 bases between. The CDR3 covers 13 residues. This TCR came from an adult who was a healthcare worker with PCR-confirmed SARS-CoV-2 infection or an uninfected control (not recorded which). This sequence joins TRBV12-3 or TRBV12-4 and TRBJ1-2; possibly TRBD1 for D (5 bases). The specimen sequenced was whole blood. Here the CDR3 DNA reads TGTGCCAGCAGCCCTGGGGGACCTGGGGCCTACACCTTC. Amino acids: CASSPGGPGAYTF.